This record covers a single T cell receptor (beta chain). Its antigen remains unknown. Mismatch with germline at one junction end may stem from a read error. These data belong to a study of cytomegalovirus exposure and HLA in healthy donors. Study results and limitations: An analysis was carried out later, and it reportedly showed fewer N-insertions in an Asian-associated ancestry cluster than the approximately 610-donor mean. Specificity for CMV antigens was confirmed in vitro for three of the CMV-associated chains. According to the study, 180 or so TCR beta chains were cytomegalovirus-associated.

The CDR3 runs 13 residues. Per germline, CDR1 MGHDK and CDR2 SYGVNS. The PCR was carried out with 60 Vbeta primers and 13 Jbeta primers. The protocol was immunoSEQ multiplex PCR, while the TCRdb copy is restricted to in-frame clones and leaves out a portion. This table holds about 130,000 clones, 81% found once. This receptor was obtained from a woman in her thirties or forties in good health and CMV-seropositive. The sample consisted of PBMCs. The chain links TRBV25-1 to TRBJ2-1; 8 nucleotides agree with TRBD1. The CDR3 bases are TGTGCCAGCAGTGCGGGTTGGACAGGGCGGAAGGTCTTC. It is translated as CASSAGWTGRKVF.